Below, one T cell receptor beta chain is given with its context. The sample is drawn from a study of OX40 agonist ivuxolimab in advanced cancers. Across the study: Each patient was given ivuxolimab into a vein every 2 weeks, at 0.01 to 10 mg/kg.

Looked up from germline, CDR1 is ENHRY and CDR2 is SYGVKD. V shed 8 bases and J 2 bases; nucleotides not matched to a gene: 2. The CDR3 is 13 amino acids. Method: immunoSEQ multiplex PCR; TCRdb's copy keeps in-frame clones and lacks some. In the table there are approximately 92,000 clones, about 80% of which are singletons. The V and J genes are TRBV10-3 and TRBJ2-7, with 11 bases matching TRBD2. The specimen was CD4+ or CD8+ T cells sorted from blood, collected in a trial of the OX40 agonist ivuxolimab. The clonotype comes from an adult with an advanced solid tumor such as melanoma, head and neck, liver or kidney cancer. CDR3 sequence (DNA): TGTGCCATCGGACTAGCGGGCACCTACGAGCAGTACTTC. Translation gives CAIGLAGTYEQYF.